The TCR beta chain described here comes from a study of shared clonotypes between healthy human individuals. General observations from the study: As a rule, naive subsets had a larger estimated richness than memory subsets. Several donors had roughly 5% of their naive CD4 clonotypes in common.

Looked up from germline, CDR1 is LNHDA and CDR2 is SQIVND (reference sequence). This CDR3 region has 16 residues. V lost 7 bases to trimming and J lost 0 bases, with 15 bases between them. Sorted subsets were amplified in replicate PCRs using 200 to 250 ng DNA, roughly 30,000 T cell genomes. Profiled with immunoSEQ multiplex PCR; TCRdb holds only in-frame clones, not every one. The sample has 650,000 to 750,000 clones; around 72% are singletons. In the case of this clone: As yet, its antigen is unknown.

The sample consisted of memory CD4+ T cells sorted from blood. Subset specified: CD45RA-negative fraction. The chain uses TRBV19 and TRBJ1-4; no reliable D call. The sequence derives from a woman aged 25 to 39 in good health. CDR3 sequence (DNA): TGTGCCAGTAAAAGCATCGTAGGCGCAACTAATGAAAAACTGTTTTTT. This translates into CASKSIVGATNEKLFF.